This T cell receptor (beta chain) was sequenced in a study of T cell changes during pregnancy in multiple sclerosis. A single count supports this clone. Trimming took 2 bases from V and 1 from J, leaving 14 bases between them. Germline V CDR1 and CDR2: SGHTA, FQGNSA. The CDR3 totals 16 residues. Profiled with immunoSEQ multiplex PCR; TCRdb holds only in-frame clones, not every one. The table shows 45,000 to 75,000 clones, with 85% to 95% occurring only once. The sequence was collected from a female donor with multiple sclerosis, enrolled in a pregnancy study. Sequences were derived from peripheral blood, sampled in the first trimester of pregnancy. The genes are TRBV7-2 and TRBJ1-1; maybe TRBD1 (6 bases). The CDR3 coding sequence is TGTGCCAGCAGCTTATGGGTTAGGGGACAGAACACTGAAGCTTTCTTT. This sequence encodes CASSLWVRGQNTEAFF.